This T cell receptor (beta chain) was obtained from a study of T cell responses to AZD1222 COVID-19 vaccine. Deletions cut 0 bases from V and 0 bases from J, with 20 bases between. Germline V gene data show CDR1 as LNHDA and CDR2 as SQIVND (reference sequence). This CDR3 comprises 19 residues. Sequencing was performed with immunoSEQ multiplex PCR; in TCRdb, only in-frame clones are kept and a portion is missing. The sample contains around 150,000 clones, about 90% of which appear only once. This sequence was found in an adult who received the AZD1222 COVID-19 vaccine. The sample in question was peripheral blood, obtained 28 days after the second AZD1222 dose. This sequence joins TRBV19 and TRBJ1-1; weak D call: TRBD1 (6 bases). The CDR3 region has the DNA TGTGCCAGTAGTATAGATCAGAGAGGGGGAGGTAGTTTGAACACTGAAGCTTTCTTT. Its protein product is CASSIDQRGGGSLNTEAFF.